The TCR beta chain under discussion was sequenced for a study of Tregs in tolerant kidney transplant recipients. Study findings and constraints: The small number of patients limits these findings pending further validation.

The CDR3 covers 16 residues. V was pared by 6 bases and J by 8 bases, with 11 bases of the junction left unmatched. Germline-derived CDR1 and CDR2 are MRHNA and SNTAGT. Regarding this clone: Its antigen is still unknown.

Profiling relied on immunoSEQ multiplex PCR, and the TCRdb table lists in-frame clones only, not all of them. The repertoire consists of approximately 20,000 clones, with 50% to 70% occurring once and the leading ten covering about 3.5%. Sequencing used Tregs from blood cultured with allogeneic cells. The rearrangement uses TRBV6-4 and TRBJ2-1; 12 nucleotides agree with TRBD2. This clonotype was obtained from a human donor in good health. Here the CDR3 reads CASRRLAGAPKYEQFF. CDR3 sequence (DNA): TGTGCCAGCAGAAGACTAGCGGGAGCGCCCAAGTATGAGCAGTTCTTC.